A single sample gave rise to the 28 T cell receptor beta chains below, sequenced in a study of shared clonotypes between healthy human individuals. Sequenced by immunoSEQ multiplex PCR; TCRdb stores in-frame clones only, minus some. The profile shows millions of clones, roughly 91% of them singletons. Terminally differentiated effector memory CD45RA+ cells were excluded by CCR7 positive selection of CD45RO-negative cells. The source material was naive CD8+ T cells from PBMCs. All receptors derive from a man younger than 35 in good health. Some clones in this sample may be carry-over from other donors' samples.

The rearrangement links TRBV15 to TRBJ1-2; tentative D call: TRBD1 (5 bases). Germline V lookup: CDR1 LNHNV, CDR2 YYDKDF (reference sequence). V was pared by 0 bases and J by 12 bases, with 17 bases between. The CDR3 contains 14 residues. This CDR3 reads CATSRDRTRDRDTF. The CDR3 DNA is TGTGCCACCAGCAGAGACCGGACGCGGGACCGAGACACCTTC.

V gene TRBV7-9 combines with J gene TRBJ2-2, with D unclear. The germline CDR1 and CDR2 sequences are SEHNR and FQNEAQ (reference sequence). CDR3 length: 12 amino acids. Written as DNA, the CDR3 is TGTGCGTCGGCGGCGAACACCGGGGAGCTGTTTTTT. Encoded protein: CASAANTGELFF. The full variable domain, with the rest looked up from reference TRBV7-9 and TRBJ2-2, is DTGVSQNPRHKITKRGQNVTFRCDPISEHNRLYWYRQTLGQGPEFLTYFQNEAQLEKSRLLSDRFSAERPKGSFSTLEIQRTEQGDSAMYLCASAANTGELFFGEGSRLTVL.

There are a few counts of this clone. The same CDR3 arises from other DNA sequences in this sample as well. This chain uses TRBV6-5 with TRBJ1-1; TRBD1 might be the D (6 bases). This CDR3 spans 13 amino acids. Per the germline V gene, CDR1 is MNHEY and CDR2 is SVGAGI. The V end lost 2 bases, the J end lost 5 bases, and 9 bases lay between the germline ends. The CDR3 is CASSYRGGTEAFF. The CDR3 DNA follows: TGTGCCAGCAGTTACAGAGGGGGAACTGAAGCTTTCTTT.

This clone was counted once. This chain joins TRBV25-1 and TRBJ1-3; D gene unclear. This CDR3 contains 15 residues. V was clipped by 1 base and J by 2 bases, with 9 bases between them. Germline CDR1 is MGHDK and CDR2 is SYGVNS. CDR3 sequence reads: CASSEWGATGNTIYF. The CDR3 DNA sequence: TGTGCCAGCAGTGAATGGGGAGCGACTGGAAACACCATATATTTT.

This chain uses TRBV20-1 with TRBJ2-2; D might be TRBD1 (6 bases). CDR1 and CDR2 (germline): DFQATT, SNEGSKA (reference sequence). CDR3 length: 11 amino acids. Trimming cost V 6 bases and J 6 bases, with 8 bases left between them. The CDR3 sequence is CSANRAGELFF. Here the CDR3 DNA reads TGCAGTGCCAACAGGGCCGGGGAGCTGTTTTTT.

Worth noting for this clone: This specimen includes other DNA sequences encoding the same CDR3. The chain carries TRBV9 and TRBJ2-7, with D possibly being TRBD1 or TRBD2 (5 bases each). The CDR3 is 15 residues long. Looked up from germline, CDR1 is SGDLS and CDR2 is YYNGEE. V was clipped by 0 bases and J by 0 bases, with 10 bases between them. The chain's CDR3 is CASSVGGSSSYEQYF. In DNA, the CDR3 is TGTGCCAGCAGCGTAGGGGGGAGCAGCTCCTACGAGCAGTACTTC.

The chain recombines TRBV5-8 with TRBJ2-7, with TRBD1 as a possible D gene (6 bases). The germline gives CDR1 SGHTS, CDR2 YDEGEE. The CDR3 contains 13 residues. Trimming stripped 4 bases from V and 1 base from J, with 9 bases between. The DNA of the CDR3 is TGTGCCAGCAGCGTAGGACAGTCCTACGAGCAGTACTTC. It encodes CASSVGQSYEQYF.

The chain recombines TRBV5-1 with TRBJ2-7; 7 nucleotides align to TRBD1. Germline values: CDR1 SGHRS, CDR2 YFSETQ. The trim removed 4 bases at V and 7 bases at J, leaving 11 bases unmatched. This CDR3 is built from 14 residues. This CDR3 is CASSPRTGGEEQYF. The CDR3 DNA reads as TGCGCCAGCAGCCCACGGACAGGCGGCGAAGAGCAGTACTTC. The whole variable domain, remainder taken from reference TRBV5-1 and TRBJ2-7, is KAGVTQTPRYLIKTRGQQVTLSCSPISGHRSVSWYQQTPGQGLQFLFEYFSETQRNKGNFPGRFSGRQFSNSRSEMNVSTLELGDSALYLCASSPRTGGEEQYFGPGTRLTVT.

This chain connects TRBV4-1 to TRBJ2-5, with 9 nucleotides matching TRBD2. Germline lookup yields CDR1 MGHRA and CDR2 YSYEKL. The CDR3 extends over 17 amino acids. The V gene end was trimmed by 3 bases and the J gene end by 0 bases; junction bases not matched to a gene: 8. CDR3 sequence (DNA): TGCGCCAGCAGCCATTCCCCTAGCGGGACGTACCAAGAGACCCAGTACTTC. It codes for CASSHSPSGTYQETQYF.

The V gene is TRBV25-1, the J gene TRBJ2-6; TRBD1 matches 7 bases. CDR3 length: 17 residues. From germline, CDR1 is MGHDK and CDR2 SYGVNS. J lost 1 base, V lost 6 bases, and 9 bases had no gene match. The CDR3 sequence is CASSSDRVKSGANVLTF. CDR3 coding DNA: TGTGCCAGCAGCTCCGACAGGGTAAAGTCTGGGGCCAACGTCCTGACTTTC.

V is TRBV28 and J is TRBJ2-1; 11 nucleotides line up with TRBD2. The V segment lost 7 bases and the J segment 4 bases; nucleotides outside the gene matches: 3. Germline CDR1 is MDHEN and CDR2 is SYDVKM. The CDR3 length is 14 residues. CDR3 sequence: CASKLAGAYNEQFF. The CDR3 DNA is TGTGCCAGCAAACTAGCGGGAGCATACAATGAGCAGTTCTTC.

The chain combines TRBV7-2 with TRBJ2-1, with 11 bases that match TRBD1. Germline-derived CDR1 and CDR2 are SGHTA and FQGNSA. The CDR3 covers 15 residues. The junction had 3 bases not matched to a gene; V was cut back by 1 base and J by 7 bases. The DNA of the CDR3 is TGTGCCAGCAGCTTAGACGGGACAGGGGGTAATGAGCAGTTCTTC. Translating gives CASSLDGTGGNEQFF.

This clone was seen a single time. The V gene is TRBV4-2, the J gene TRBJ2-7; the match to TRBD1 covers 7 bases. Germline V gene sequence: CDR1 LGHNA, CDR2 YNFKEQ. The CDR3 is 15 residues long. V gave up 1 base and J gave up 2 bases; unmatched junction bases: 5. CDR3 amino acids: CASSQVLDRAYEQYF. As DNA, the CDR3 is TGTGCCAGCAGCCAAGTGCTAGACAGGGCCTACGAGCAGTACTTC.

This chain uses TRBV30 with TRBJ2-2; 7 positions agree with TRBD2. Trimming removed 4 bases from V and 7 bases from J; junction bases left unmatched: 3. The germline V gene has CDR1 GTSNPN and CDR2 SVGIG (reference sequence). The CDR3 is 12 residues long. CDR3 sequence reads: CAWTSGNGELFF. The CDR3 DNA follows: TGTGCCTGGACAAGCGGGAACGGGGAGCTGTTTTTT.

This chain connects TRBV27 to TRBJ1-3; 7 positions agree with TRBD1. The trim removed 5 bases at V and 1 base at J, leaving 20 bases unmatched. Germline loops: CDR1 MNHEY, CDR2 SMNVEV (reference sequence). The CDR3 length is 20 residues. As DNA, the CDR3 is TGTGCCAGCAGTCCCCACCCGACAGGGAGAGGAGGGTCATCTGGAAACACCATATATTTT. This translates into CASSPHPTGRGGSSGNTIYF.

This clone was seen just once. The rearrangement links TRBV27 to TRBJ2-3; no reliable D call. V was clipped by 2 bases and J by 5 bases, with 17 bases between them. The germline gives CDR1 MNHEY, CDR2 SMNVEV (reference sequence). The CDR3 runs 16 residues. CDR3 nucleotide sequence: TGTGCCAGCAGTTTAACTCTTGGCAGATTTAGAGATACGCAGTATTTT. It yields the protein CASSLTLGRFRDTQYF.

CDR3 nucleotide sequence: TGTGCCAGCAGCCGCGGGAGGAGGGGCGGGGAGCTGTTTTTT. It encodes CASSRGRRGGELFF. This rearrangement joins TRBV6-5 to TRBJ2-2; 8 nucleotides align to TRBD2. Looked up from germline, CDR1 is MNHEY and CDR2 is SVGAGI. The J segment lost 7 bases and the V segment lost 6 bases, leaving 7 bases of the junction unmatched. The CDR3 is made up of 14 amino acids.

The sample holds a few counts of this clone. The same CDR3 is also encoded by other DNA sequences in this sample. CDR3 sequence (DNA): TGTGCCAGCAGTTTTGCAGGGGGCAATCAGCCCCAGCATTTT. Encoded protein: CASSFAGGNQPQHF. The rearrangement uses TRBV27 and TRBJ1-5; perhaps TRBD1 as D (6 bases). Trimming cost V 3 bases and J 2 bases, with 8 bases left between them. CDR3 size: 14 residues. Germline lookup yields CDR1 MNHEY and CDR2 SMNVEV (reference sequence).

In nucleotides, the CDR3 is TGTGCCAGCAGGAGTCTACCAGGGACCAACTATGGCTACACCTTC. Translated, it gives CASRSLPGTNYGYTF. J is TRBJ1-2 and V is TRBV5-4; tentatively, D is TRBD1 (5 bases). The CDR3 totals 15 residues. The germline V gene has CDR1 SGHNT and CDR2 YYREEE (reference sequence). With 5 bases removed from V and 2 bases from J, the gap between germline ends came to 16 bases.

The chain joins TRBV27 to TRBJ1-1; D is ambiguous. This CDR3 is 13 amino acids long. The V end lost 1 base, the J end lost 1 base, and 4 bases lay between the germline ends. Germline values: CDR1 MNHEY, CDR2 SMNVEV (reference sequence). CDR3 DNA sequence: TGTGCCAGCAGTTTATACTGGAACACTGAAGCTTTCTTT. Translated, it gives CASSLYWNTEAFF.

The chain joins TRBV27 to TRBJ2-2; no definite D call. From germline, CDR1 is MNHEY and CDR2 SMNVEV (reference sequence). With 5 bases removed from V and 7 bases from J, the gap between germline ends came to 8 bases. This CDR3 has 12 residues. The CDR3 spells CASSPVVGELFF. In nucleotides, the CDR3 is TGTGCCAGCAGTCCGGTGGTCGGGGAGCTGTTTTTT.

The gene calls are TRBV7-2 and TRBJ2-7; D may be TRBD1 or TRBD2 (6 bases each). The CDR3 runs 16 residues. Trimming removed 5 bases at V and 3 bases at J, with 20 bases between. CDR1 is SGHTA and CDR2 is FQGNSA in the germline V gene. In nucleotides, the CDR3 is TGTGCCAGCAGCCCCAAGGTGGGGGCGGACTACTACGAGCAGTACTTC. Protein sequence: CASSPKVGADYYEQYF. The full variable domain, its missing parts supplied by reference TRBV7-2 and TRBJ2-7, is GAGVSQSPSNKVTEKGKDVELRCDPISGHTALYWYRQSLGQGLEFLIYFQGNSAPDKSGLPSDRFSAERTGGSVSTLTIQRTQQEDSAVYLCASSPKVGADYYEQYFGPGTRLTVT.

This chain uses TRBV27 with TRBJ2-7; D possibly uses TRBD1 or TRBD2 (5 bases each). CDR1 MNHEY and CDR2 SMNVEV come from the germline V gene (reference sequence). The CDR3 consists of 16 residues. V lost 0 bases to trimming and J lost 3 bases, with 15 bases between them. DNA of the CDR3: TGTGCCAGCAGTTTATCGGGACCTGTGGGCCTCTACGAGCAGTACTTC. It is translated as CASSLSGPVGLYEQYF.

This clone was picked up one time. Other DNA variants within this sample encode the same CDR3. The chain recombines TRBV29-1 with TRBJ2-1, with 8 bases lining up with TRBD2. Germline V gene sequence: CDR1 SQVTM, CDR2 ANQGSEA. This CDR3 spans 13 amino acids. V lost 5 bases to trimming and J lost 0 bases; unmatched junction nucleotides: 0. The CDR3 protein is CSVSGSSYNEQFF. CDR3 sequence (DNA): TGCAGCGTTAGCGGGAGCTCCTACAATGAGCAGTTCTTC.

The chain carries TRBV10-1 and TRBJ2-3; D is tentatively TRBD1 or TRBD2 (6 bases each). Germline V gene sequence: CDR1 WNHNN, CDR2 SYGVQD (reference sequence). V was trimmed by 3 bases and J by 5 bases, leaving 12 bases between them. The CDR3 contains 14 residues. The CDR3 DNA reads TGCGCCAGCAGTGAAGTCAGGGGAGGAGATACGCAGTATTTT. Its translation: CASSEVRGGDTQYF.

The chain couples TRBV27 to TRBJ2-7; TRBD1 might be the D (8 bases). The CDR3 runs 14 residues. The germline V and J ends were trimmed by 7 bases and 1 base, with 14 bases remaining between them. CDR1 is MNHEY and CDR2 is SMNVEV in the germline V gene (reference sequence). This chain's CDR3 is CASTNRGGSYEQYF. The CDR3 nucleotides are TGTGCCAGCACGAACAGGGGGGGATCCTACGAGCAGTACTTC.

The chain recombines TRBV14 with TRBJ2-2; D is unresolved. The germline gives CDR1 SGHDN, CDR2 FVKESK. The ends were cut back, 4 bases at V and 6 bases at J, with 9 bases in the middle. There are 13 residues in the CDR3. The CDR3 protein is CASSPPSSGELFF. For the CDR3, the DNA is TGTGCCAGCAGCCCCCCTTCTTCCGGGGAGCTGTTTTTT.

J is TRBJ2-7 and V is TRBV7-2; D gene ambiguous. Trimming left V 4 bases short and J 3 bases short, with 7 bases between. The CDR3 covers 12 residues. Per the germline V gene, CDR1 is SGHTA and CDR2 is FQGNSA. The CDR3 region is CASSYGNYEQYF. The CDR3, as DNA: TGTGCCAGCAGCTATGGAAACTACGAGCAGTACTTC.